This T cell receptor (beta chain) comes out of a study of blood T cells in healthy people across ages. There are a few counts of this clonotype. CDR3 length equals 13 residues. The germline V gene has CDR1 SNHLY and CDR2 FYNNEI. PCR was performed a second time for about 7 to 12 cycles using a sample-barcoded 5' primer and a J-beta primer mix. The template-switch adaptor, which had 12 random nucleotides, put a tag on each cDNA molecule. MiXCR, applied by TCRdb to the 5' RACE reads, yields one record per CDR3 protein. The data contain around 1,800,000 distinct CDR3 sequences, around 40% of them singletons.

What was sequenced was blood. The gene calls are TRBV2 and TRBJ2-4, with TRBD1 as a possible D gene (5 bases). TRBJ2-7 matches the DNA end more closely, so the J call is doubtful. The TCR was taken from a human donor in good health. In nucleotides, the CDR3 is TGTGCCAGCAGTGAAATAAGAAGGGGCGAGCAGTACTTC. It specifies CASSEIRRGEQYF.